The 28 T cell receptor beta chains below were found in one sample sequenced in a study of blood T cell repertoires in COVID-19. Sequencing used immunoSEQ multiplex PCR; TCRdb keeps in-frame clones, though not all of them. Of almost 400,000 clones listed, around 89% are singletons. Sequencing was done on a sample of PBMCs or T cells enriched from blood (not recorded which). These receptors came from a woman between 25 and 40 years old with acute COVID-19.

V usage is TRBV14 and J usage is TRBJ1-2, with 9 bases identical to TRBD1. Trimming cost V 4 bases and J 6 bases; bases outside gene matches: 12. The CDR3 runs 16 residues. Germline values: CDR1 SGHDN, CDR2 FVKESK. CDR3 nucleotides: TGTGCCAGCAGCCTCCGGGACAGGGTCGACAGGAATGGCTACACCTTC. As protein: CASSLRDRVDRNGYTF.

This chain connects TRBV29-1 to TRBJ1-1; possible D gene TRBD1, 6 bases. The CDR3 sequence is 15 residues long. V dropped 7 bases and J dropped 4 bases, with 22 bases sitting between them. The germline V gene encodes CDR1 SQVTM and CDR2 ANQGSEA. The DNA of the CDR3 is TGCAGCGCATCAGACTTTACAGCGACAGGCACTGAAGCTTTCTTT. Translating it yields CSASDFTATGTEAFF. Supplemented by reference TRBV29-1 and TRBJ1-1, the full variable domain reads SAVISQKPSRDICQRGTSLTIQCQVDSQVTMMFWYRQQPGQSLTLIATANQGSEATYESGFVIDKFPISRPNLTFSTLTVSNMSPEDSSIYLCSASDFTATGTEAFFGQGTRLTVV.

The V call is TRBV7-9, the J call TRBJ1-6, with 10 bases that match TRBD1. Germline CDR1 and CDR2: SEHNR and FQNEAQ (reference sequence). The CDR3 is 15 amino acids. V gave up 5 bases and J gave up 7 bases; unmatched junction bases: 5. This CDR3 is CASSRQGAGNSPLHF. CDR3 coding DNA: TGTGCCAGCAGCCGACAGGGGGCTGGAAATTCACCCCTCCACTTT.

The rearrangement links TRBV2 to TRBJ2-3, with TRBD2 as a possible D gene (6 bases). CDR3 length: 14 amino acids. CDR1 SNHLY and CDR2 FYNNEI come from the germline V gene. Trimming shortened V by 10 bases and J by 2 bases, and 16 bases separated the two germline ends. The CDR3 DNA is TGTGCCACAGTCGCTAGCGCTTCCACAGATACGCAGTATTTT. Translated, it gives CATVASASTDTQYF.

The gene calls are TRBV18 and TRBJ2-1; 11 bases agree with TRBD2. The CDR3 totals 15 residues. Unmatched junction bases numbered 11, after V lost 6 bases and J lost 10 bases. The germline V gene encodes CDR1 KGHSH and CDR2 LQKENI. The CDR3: CASSLGSGGVLEQFF. CDR3 nucleotides: TGTGCCAGCTCCCTTGGTAGCGGGGGGGTCTTGGAGCAGTTCTTC. The entire variable domain, with the rest obtained from reference TRBV18 and TRBJ2-1, is as follows: NAGVMQNPRHLVRRRGQEARLRCSPMKGHSHVYWYRQLPEEGLKFMVYLQKENIIDESGMPKERFSAEFPKEGPSILRIQQVVRGDSAAYFCASSLGSGGVLEQFFGPGTRLTVL.

The rearrangement links TRBV29-1 to TRBJ1-4, with TRBD1 identical over 9 bases. CDR1 SQVTM and CDR2 ANQGSEA come from the germline V gene. This CDR3 is 13 amino acids long. Trimming cost V 6 bases and J 5 bases; bases outside gene matches: 4. The CDR3 reads CSVGTGKNEKLFF. CDR3 DNA: TGCAGCGTCGGGACAGGGAAGAATGAAAAACTGTTTTTT.

The chain couples TRBV29-1 to TRBJ1-1, with 7 bases aligning to TRBD1. This CDR3 is 12 amino acids long. Germline CDR1 reads SQVTM; CDR2 reads ANQGSEA. Trimming took 8 bases from V and 3 from J; bases not matched to a gene: 6. The DNA for the CDR3 is TGCAGCACAGGGGAGCAGGACACTGAAGCTTTCTTT. Translation gives CSTGEQDTEAFF.

The V and J genes are TRBV2 and TRBJ2-1; 10 nucleotides agree with TRBD1. The CDR3 runs to 16 residues. CDR1 and CDR2 from the germline V gene are SNHLY and FYNNEI. The V segment lost 4 bases and the J segment 4 bases; nucleotides outside the gene matches: 7. This CDR3 is CASSVTTGGAYNEQFF. The CDR3 region has the DNA TGTGCCAGCAGTGTAACGACAGGGGGCGCTTACAATGAGCAGTTCTTC.

In DNA, the CDR3 is TGTGCCAGCAGCCCAGGACTAGCGGGGAATGAGCAGTTCTTC. Residues: CASSPGLAGNEQFF. The chain is built from TRBV11-3 and TRBJ2-1, with 12 bases that match TRBD2. Germline loops: CDR1 SGHNT, CDR2 YENEEA. J was trimmed by 7 bases and V by 5 bases; bases with no gene match: 3. This CDR3 region has 14 residues.

The chain employs TRBV11-2 and TRBJ2-3; the D gene is possibly TRBD1 (6 bases). V lost 1 base, J lost 3 bases, and 8 bases lay in between. This CDR3 spans 14 amino acids. Germline V gene sequence: CDR1 SGHAT, CDR2 FQNNGV. This chain's CDR3 is CASSLGRGTDTQYF. CDR3 coding DNA: TGTGCCAGCAGCTTAGGTAGGGGGACAGATACGCAGTATTTT.

For this clone: In the same sample, other DNA sequences code for this CDR3. The chain recombines TRBV5-1 with TRBJ2-7, with 9 bases identical to TRBD1. J lost 2 bases, V lost 4 bases, and 4 bases had no gene match. Per the germline V gene, CDR1 is SGHRS and CDR2 is YFSETQ. CDR3 length equals 14 residues. The CDR3 protein is CASSSGTGTYEQYF. Here the CDR3 DNA reads TGCGCCAGCAGCAGCGGGACAGGGACCTACGAGCAGTACTTC.

This sequence joins TRBV6-5 and TRBJ2-7; D unclear. The CDR3 is 14 residues long. Per the germline V gene, CDR1 is MNHEY and CDR2 is SVGAGI. V dropped 0 bases and J dropped 0 bases, with 6 bases sitting between them. This chain's CDR3 is CASSYSRLSYEQYF. As DNA, the CDR3 is TGTGCCAGCAGTTACTCGCGGCTCTCCTACGAGCAGTACTTC.

The V and J genes are TRBV5-1 and TRBJ2-3, with D tentatively TRBD2 (6 bases). Looked up from germline, CDR1 is SGHRS and CDR2 is YFSETQ. The CDR3 runs 14 residues. With 5 bases removed from V and 2 bases from J, the gap between germline ends came to 12 bases. The CDR3 loop reads CASRVGTFTDTQYF. Written as DNA, the CDR3 is TGCGCCAGCAGGGTGGGGACTTTCACAGATACGCAGTATTTT.

CDR3 bases: TGTGCCACCAGTGATCCCTCCCCTGGAAACACCATATATTTT. Its translation: CATSDPSPGNTIYF. The gene calls are TRBV24-1 and TRBJ1-3, with D hard to call. The germline CDR1 and CDR2 sequences are KGHDR and SFDVKD. The V end lost 3 bases, the J end lost 2 bases, and 7 bases lay between the germline ends. This CDR3 comprises 14 residues.

This clone appeared a few times. In the same sample, other DNA sequences code for this CDR3. The J gene is TRBJ2-7, the V gene TRBV7-8; D ambiguous. Trimming left V 4 bases short and J 0 bases short, with 4 bases between. This CDR3 region has 12 residues. The germline CDR1 and CDR2 sequences are SGHVS and FQNEAQ. Here the CDR3 DNA reads TGTGCCAGCAGCTCCAGCTCCTACGAGCAGTACTTC. It codes for CASSSSSYEQYF. Using reference TRBV7-8 and TRBJ2-7 for the parts outside the CDR3, the full variable domain is GAGVSQSPRYKVAKRGQDVALRCDPISGHVSLFWYQQALGQGPEFLTYFQNEAQLDKSGLPSDRFFAERPEGSVSTLKIQRTQQEDSAVYLCASSSSSYEQYFGPGTRLTVT.

The gene calls are TRBV4-1 and TRBJ1-6; 10 bases are shared with TRBD1. The CDR3 has 15 residues. CDR1 and CDR2 from the germline V gene are MGHRA and YSYEKL. Germline trimming cut 4 bases from V and 8 bases from J; bases unmatched to any gene: 5. CDR3 sequence: CASSRDRGSDSPLHF. DNA of the CDR3: TGCGCCAGCAGCCGGGACAGGGGTTCGGATTCACCCCTCCACTTT.

This clone was seen a single time. This sequence joins TRBV30 and TRBJ2-2, with D possibly TRBD2 on 5 matching bases. V was shortened by 4 bases and J by 5 bases, with 14 bases between the two germline ends. Germline V gene lookup returns CDR1 GTSNPN and CDR2 SVGIG (reference sequence). The CDR3 runs to 14 residues. The CDR3 protein is CAWKTLPGTGELFF. CDR3 DNA: TGTGCCTGGAAGACCCTGCCGGGGACCGGGGAGCTGTTTTTT.

The chain links TRBV25-1 to TRBJ2-7; 7 bases line up with TRBD1. J lost 0 bases, V lost 1 base, and 3 bases had no gene match. CDR3 length: 15 amino acids. Germline-derived CDR1 and CDR2 are MGHDK and SYGVNS. The CDR3 nucleotides read TGTGCCAGCAGTGAATGGGCAGGGGGCTCCTACGAGCAGTACTTC. It specifies CASSEWAGGSYEQYF.

This chain links TRBV2 with TRBJ1-4; D may be TRBD1 (5 bases). Germline lookup yields CDR1 SNHLY and CDR2 FYNNEI. Trimming stripped 5 bases from V and 6 bases from J, with 13 bases between. The CDR3 is 14 residues long. CDR3 sequence: CASSRQLPYEKLFF. In DNA, the CDR3 is TGTGCCAGCAGTCGACAGTTACCTTATGAAAAACTGTTTTTT.

The chain couples TRBV24-1 to TRBJ2-5, with D unresolved. CDR1 is KGHDR and CDR2 is SFDVKD in the germline V gene. Trimming removed 3 bases at V and 3 bases at J, with 7 bases between. The CDR3 contains 13 residues. The CDR3 DNA reads TGTGCCACCAGTGATAGTAGTAAAGAGACCCAGTACTTC. As protein: CATSDSSKETQYF.

This clone was picked up one time. This chain joins TRBV7-3 and TRBJ2-1; TRBD2 matches at 11 bases. CDR3 length: 15 amino acids. Germline assignment: CDR1 SGHTA and CDR2 FQGTGA. The V and J ends lost 5 bases and 5 bases, in that order; junction bases with no gene match: 5. CDR3 DNA sequence: TGTGCCAGCAGCCCCGCTAGCGGGGGGAACAATGAGCAGTTCTTC. It yields the protein CASSPASGGNNEQFF.

The chain carries TRBV28 and TRBJ2-7; 7 bases are shared with TRBD1. This CDR3 is built from 11 residues. V shed 6 bases and J 4 bases; nucleotides not matched to a gene: 0. Germline V gene lookup returns CDR1 MDHEN and CDR2 SYDVKM. The chain's CDR3 is CASRGQYEQYF. DNA of the CDR3: TGTGCCAGCAGGGGACAGTACGAGCAGTACTTC. Full variable domain (outside the CDR3, taken from reference TRBV28 and TRBJ2-7): DVKVTQSSRYLVKRTGEKVFLECVQDMDHENMFWYRQDPGLGLRLIYFSYDVKMKEKGDIPEGYSVSREKKERFSLILESASTNQTSMYLCASRGQYEQYFGPGTRLTVT.

J is TRBJ2-3 and V is TRBV12-5; 7 nucleotides match TRBD1. The CDR3 extends over 15 amino acids. J gave up 3 bases and V 0 bases, and 3 bases lay outside the gene matches. Germline lookup yields CDR1 LGHNT and CDR2 FRNRAP. CDR3 nucleotides: TGTGCTAGTGGTTTGGTAGGGGGCCCGACAGATACGCAGTATTTT. Protein product: CASGLVGGPTDTQYF.

This chain joins TRBV7-6 and TRBJ1-6; 8 nucleotides line up with TRBD1. This CDR3 has 14 amino acids. Trimming cost V 5 bases and J 8 bases; bases outside gene matches: 5. The germline CDR1 and CDR2 sequences are SGHVS and FNYEAQ. The CDR3 coding sequence is TGTGCCAGCAGCCGGGGACAGGACGATTCACCCCTCCACTTT. Protein product: CASSRGQDDSPLHF.

Written as DNA, the CDR3 is TGTGCCAGCAGCCCGGGACAGTCCGAAGGGGATACGCAGTATTTT. As protein: CASSPGQSEGDTQYF. The gene calls are TRBV7-9 and TRBJ2-3, with 7 bases lining up with TRBD1. The CDR3 runs to 15 residues. After removal of 5 bases from V and 6 bases from J, the junction contained 11 bases not matched to a gene. Germline CDR1 SEHNR, CDR2 FQNEAQ (reference sequence).

The CDR3 DNA sequence: TGTGCCAGCAGCTCAACAGGGATAAACACCATATATTTT. This translates into CASSSTGINTIYF. The chain has TRBV5-6 and TRBJ1-3; TRBD1 is a possible D gene (6 bases). There are 13 residues in the CDR3. V shed 3 bases and J shed 6 bases, with 10 bases lying between them. Germline V CDR1 and CDR2: SGHDT, YYEEEE.

Only one count was recorded for this clone. CDR3 in amino acids: CASSPEIRNNSPLHF. For the CDR3, the DNA is TGTGCCAGCTCACCGGAAATCAGGAATAATTCACCCCTCCACTTT. This rearrangement joins TRBV18 to TRBJ1-6; D is uncertain. V lost 3 bases, J lost 5 bases, and 11 bases lay in between. The germline CDR1 and CDR2 sequences are KGHSH and LQKENI. There are 15 residues in the CDR3.

In DNA, the CDR3 is TGTGCCGAGGGGGGGGGCGGCACTGGAAACACCATATATTTT. Its protein is CAEGGGGTGNTIYF. The chain uses TRBV21-1 and TRBJ1-3. TRBV21-1 is a listed pseudogene. The CDR3 runs 14 residues.